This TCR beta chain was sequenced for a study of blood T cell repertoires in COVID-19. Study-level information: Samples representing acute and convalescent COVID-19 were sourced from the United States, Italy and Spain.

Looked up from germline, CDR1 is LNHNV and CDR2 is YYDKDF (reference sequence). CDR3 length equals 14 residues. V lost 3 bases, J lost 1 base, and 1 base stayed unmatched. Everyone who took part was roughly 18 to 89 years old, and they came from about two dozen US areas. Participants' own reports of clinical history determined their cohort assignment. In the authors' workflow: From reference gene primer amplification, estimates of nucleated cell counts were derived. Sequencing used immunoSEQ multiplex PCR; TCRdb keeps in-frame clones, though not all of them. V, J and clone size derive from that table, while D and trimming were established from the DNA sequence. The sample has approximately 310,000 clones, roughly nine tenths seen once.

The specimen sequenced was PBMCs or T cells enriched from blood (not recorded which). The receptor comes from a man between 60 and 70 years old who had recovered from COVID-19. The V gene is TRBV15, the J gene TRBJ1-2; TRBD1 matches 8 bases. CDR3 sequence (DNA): TGTGCCACCAGCAGCGGACAGGGTAACTATGGCTACACCTTC. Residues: CATSSGQGNYGYTF.